The clone carrying this TCR beta chain was recorded many times. The data belong to a study of regulatory T cells in long-lasting Graves disease. Time point: newly diagnosed GD, antithyroid drugs for less than 3 months. Researchers made the TCR library from RNA that was extracted from PBMCs. Both iRepertoire HTBI primers and Arm-PCR of CDR3 regions were used to build the TCR beta libraries. MiXCR, run by TCRdb on the multiplex PCR reads, gives a single entry per CDR3 protein. The sample holds 620,000 or so distinct CDR3 sequences, around 17% seen once. The CDR3 is 14 residues long. V lost 7 bases and J lost 4; bases outside the gene matches: 9. This sample was also put to use in a study of T cells in Graves' hyperthyroidism and ophthalmopathy. From that study: Blood samples included most of the expanded thyroid clonotypes exceeding 0.001. Ophthalmopathy and stable hyperthyroidism were told apart by a 13 V-J model.

The receptor was isolated from a woman aged 25 to 45 with Graves disease. The source material was peripheral blood mononuclear cells (PBMCs), sampled at new diagnosis, from a patient treated with antithyroid drugs. The rearrangement uses TRBV12-3 or TRBV12-4 and TRBJ2-7; 8 nucleotides align to TRBD2. CDR3 protein: CASKTTSALYEQYF. CDR3 coding DNA: TGTGCCAGCAAGACGACTAGCGCTCTGTACGAGCAGTACTTC.